This T cell receptor (beta chain) was captured by sequencing in a study of T cells expressing NK-cell markers. TCRdb re-called the 5' RACE reads; every CDR3 protein appears as one record, without DNA. The specimen's table records fewer than 400,000 distinct CDR3 sequences. The CDR3 extends over 16 amino acids. Sequenced material: blood T cells: a sorted CD56 or NKG2C T cell subset, CD4+ or CD8+ T cells, or bulk PBMC T cells (not recorded which). This chain uses TRBV12-3 or TRBV12-4 with TRBJ1-2. The sequence was collected from a man between 18 and 69 years old in good health. The CDR3 sequence is CASSFPGQRGSTGYTF.